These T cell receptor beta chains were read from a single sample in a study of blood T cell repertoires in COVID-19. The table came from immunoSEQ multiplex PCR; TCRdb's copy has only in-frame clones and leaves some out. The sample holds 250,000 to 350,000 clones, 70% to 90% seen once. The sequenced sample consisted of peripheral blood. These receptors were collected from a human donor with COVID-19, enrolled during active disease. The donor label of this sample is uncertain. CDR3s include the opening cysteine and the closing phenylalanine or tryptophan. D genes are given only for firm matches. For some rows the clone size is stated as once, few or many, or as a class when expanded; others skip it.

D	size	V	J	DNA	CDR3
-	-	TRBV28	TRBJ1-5	TGTGCCAGCAGTTTTGTGGGAGAGAAAGATCAGCCCCAGCATTTT	CASSFVGEKDQPQHF
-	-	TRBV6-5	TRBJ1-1	TGTGCCAGCAGTTATCCAGGGATGAACACTGAAGCTTTCTTT	CASSYPGMNTEAFF
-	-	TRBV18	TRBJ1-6	TGTGCCAGCTCGGAGGGGTTGGGAAATTCACCCCTCCACTTT	CASSEGLGNSPLHF
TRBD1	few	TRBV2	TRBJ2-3	TGTGCCAGCAGTGTGGGACAGGCGGAGACAGATACGCAGTATTTT	CASSVGQAETDTQYF
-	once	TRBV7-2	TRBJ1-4	TGTGCCAGCAGTCCCGGGATAGCTAATGAAAAACTGTTTTTT	CASSPGIANEKLFF
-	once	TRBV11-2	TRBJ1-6	TGTGCCAGCAGCTTAGATATGGCAGGGCCTAATTCACCCCTCCACTTT	CASSLDMAGPNSPLHF
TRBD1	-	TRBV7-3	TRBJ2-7	TGTGCCAGCAGCCTTAACCAGGGGGACGACGAGCAGTACTTC	CASSLNQGDDEQYF
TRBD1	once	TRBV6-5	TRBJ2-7	TGTGCCAGCAGTTACTCCTACCAGGGGGCTCCTTACGAGCAGTACTTC	CASSYSYQGAPYEQYF
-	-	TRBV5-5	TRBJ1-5	TGTGCCAGCAGCCCCTGGACAGAAAATAGCAATCAGCCCCAGCATTTT	CASSPWTENSNQPQHF
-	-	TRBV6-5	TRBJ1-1	TGTGCCAGCAGCCGCTCCCCAGGAAAGGCTGAAGCTTTCTTT	CASSRSPGKAEAFF
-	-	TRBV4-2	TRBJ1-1	TGTGCCAGCAGCCAAGACCCGGGAATGAACACTGAAGCTTTCTTT	CASSQDPGMNTEAFF
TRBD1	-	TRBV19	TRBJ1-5	TGTGCCAGTAGTGTCACAGGGGCTCGTCAGCCCCAGCATTTT	CASSVTGARQPQHF
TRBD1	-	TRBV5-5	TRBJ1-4	TGTGCCAGCAGCTCGACAGGGTCTAATAATGAAAAACTGTTTTTT	CASSSTGSNNEKLFF
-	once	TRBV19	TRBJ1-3	TGTGCCAGTAGCCCGGGGGGGGGAAACACCATATATTTT	CASSPGGGNTIYF
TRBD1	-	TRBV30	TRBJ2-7	TGTGCCTGGAGTGTGGGACAGGGGATGAATGAGCAGTACTTC	CAWSVGQGMNEQYF
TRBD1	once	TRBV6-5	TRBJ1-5	TGTGCCAGCAGCAAGCAGGGGGCGGGGCAGCCCCAGCATTTT	CASSKQGAGQPQHF
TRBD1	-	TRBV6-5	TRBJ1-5	TGTGCCAGCAGCGGGACAGGGGGTTATCAGCCCCAGCATTTT	CASSGTGGYQPQHF
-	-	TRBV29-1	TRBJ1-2	TGCAGCGTTGAAGGTCAGGGATACGGCTACACCTTC	CSVEGQGYGYTF
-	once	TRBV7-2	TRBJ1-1	TGTGCCAGCAGCTCTGACGGAGGGGCCGGTACTGAAGCTTTCTTT	CASSSDGGAGTEAFF
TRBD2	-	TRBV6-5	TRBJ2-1	TGTGCCAGCGATCCTAGCGGGGAATACAATGAGCAGTTCTTC	CASDPSGEYNEQFF
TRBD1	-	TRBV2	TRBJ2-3	TGTGCCAGCGTTATCGGACAGGAGAGTACGCAGTATTTT	CASVIGQESTQYF
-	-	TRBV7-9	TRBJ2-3	TGTGCCAGCAGCCCCCTCGGGGGAGAAAGCACAGATACGCAGTATTTT	CASSPLGGESTDTQYF
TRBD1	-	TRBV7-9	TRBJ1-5	TGTGCCAGCAGCGCTGGGACAGGGGGCTTCCAGCCCCAGCATTTT	CASSAGTGGFQPQHF
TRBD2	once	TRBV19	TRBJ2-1	TGTGCCAGTAGTATAAAAAGGTGGAGAGGGACTAGAGTACACAATGAGCAGTTCTTC	CASSIKRWRGTRVHNEQFF
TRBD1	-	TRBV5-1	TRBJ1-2	TGCGCCAGCAGCCTCACTCGGACAGGGGACTATGGCTACACCTTC	CASSLTRTGDYGYTF
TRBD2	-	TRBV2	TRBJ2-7	TGTGCCAGCAGTGGTCGGCGGGAGGGCCTCCCCTACGAGCAGTACTTC	CASSGRREGLPYEQYF
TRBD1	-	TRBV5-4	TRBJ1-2	TGTGCCAGCACCGCCCAGGGGGGAGCTAACTATGGCTACACCTTC	CASTAQGGANYGYTF
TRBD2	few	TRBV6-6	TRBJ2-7	TGTGCCAGCAGTAACGGGGGGGCGGCCACCGGTTACGAGCAGTACTTC	CASSNGGAATGYEQYF
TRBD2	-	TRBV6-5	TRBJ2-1	TGTGCCAGCAGTTACTCGACTAGCGGGAGAAGAGAGCAGTTCTTC	CASSYSTSGRREQFF
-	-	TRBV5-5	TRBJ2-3	TGTGCCAGCAGCTTGGCTGGGCAGGATACGCAGTATTTT	CASSLAGQDTQYF
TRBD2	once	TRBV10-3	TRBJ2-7	TGTGCCATCAGTGATGCGGGAGGGCCCTACGAGCAGTACTTC	CAISDAGGPYEQYF
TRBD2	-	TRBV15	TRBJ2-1	TGTGCCACCAGCCCTAGGACTAGCGGGCTCAATGAGCAGTTCTTC	CATSPRTSGLNEQFF
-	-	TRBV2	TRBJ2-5	TGTGCCAGCACCGAGGGTCTAGTCCAAGAGACCCAGTACTTC	CASTEGLVQETQYF